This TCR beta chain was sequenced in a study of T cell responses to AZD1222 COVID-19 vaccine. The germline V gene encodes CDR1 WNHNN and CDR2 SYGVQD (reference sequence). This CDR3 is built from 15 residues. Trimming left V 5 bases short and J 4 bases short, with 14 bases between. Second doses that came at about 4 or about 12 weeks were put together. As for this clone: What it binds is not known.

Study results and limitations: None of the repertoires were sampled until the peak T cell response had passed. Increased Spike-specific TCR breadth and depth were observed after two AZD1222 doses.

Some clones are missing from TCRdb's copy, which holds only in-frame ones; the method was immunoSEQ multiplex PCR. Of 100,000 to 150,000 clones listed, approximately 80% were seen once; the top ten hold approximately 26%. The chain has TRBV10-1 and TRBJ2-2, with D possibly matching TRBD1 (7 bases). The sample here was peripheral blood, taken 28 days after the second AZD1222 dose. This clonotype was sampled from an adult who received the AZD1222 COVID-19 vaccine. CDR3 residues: CASSLAGGPTGELFF. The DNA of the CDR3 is TGCGCCAGCAGTTTAGCAGGGGGGCCCACCGGGGAGCTGTTTTTT.